Shown below are 22 T cell receptor beta chains from a single sample sequenced in a study of blood T cell repertoires in COVID-19. Using immunoSEQ multiplex PCR, the repertoire was profiled, and TCRdb retains in-frame clones only, with some absent. The sample carries over 300,000 clones, more than 70% recorded once. Sequenced sample: peripheral blood. These receptors all come from a woman aged 45-59 years with acute or convalescent COVID-19.

The V gene is TRBV7-9, the J gene TRBJ2-2; a weak D match, TRBD1 (5 bases). This CDR3 spans 14 amino acids. The V and J ends lost 2 bases and 4 bases respectively, with 8 bases between them. Looked up from germline, CDR1 is SEHNR and CDR2 is FQNEAQ (reference sequence). The CDR3 reads CASSLRGGTGELFF. For the CDR3, the DNA is TGTGCCAGCAGCTTAAGGGGTGGCACCGGGGAGCTGTTTTTT.

The gene calls are TRBV28 and TRBJ1-6, with 12 bases that match TRBD1. V trimming: 5 bases; J trimming: 8 bases; junction bases outside the gene matches: 4. The germline V gene encodes CDR1 MDHEN and CDR2 SYDVKM. This CDR3 region has 15 residues. In DNA form, the CDR3 reads TGTGCCAGCAGTGCGGGGACAGGGGGCTATTCACCCCTCCACTTT. It specifies CASSAGTGGYSPLHF.

The chain has TRBV18 and TRBJ2-1, with D possibly TRBD1 on 5 matching bases. Trimming shortened V by 4 bases and J by 0 bases, and 10 bases separated the two germline ends. The length of the CDR3 is 15 residues. Germline V lookup: CDR1 KGHSH, CDR2 LQKENI. CDR3 DNA sequence: TGTGCCAGCTCACGGACACAGAGCTCCTACAATGAGCAGTTCTTC. Its protein product is CASSRTQSSYNEQFF.

CDR3 protein: CASSLNSPLADEQFF. Written as DNA, the CDR3 is TGTGCCAGCAGTTTAAACTCACCTCTAGCGGATGAGCAGTTCTTC. V and J are TRBV28 and TRBJ2-1; TRBD2 agrees at 7 bases. V shed 2 bases and J 8 bases; nucleotides not matched to a gene: 9. Germline V gene data show CDR1 as MDHEN and CDR2 as SYDVKM. The CDR3 length is 15 residues.

The chain has TRBV6-2 or TRBV6-3 and TRBJ2-7, with D uncertain. The germline V gene encodes CDR1 MNHEY and CDR2 SVGEGT. The CDR3 has 17 amino acids. V was clipped by 2 bases and J by 0 bases, with 17 bases between them. CDR3 in amino acids: CASSYPPQRPSSYEQYF. For the CDR3, the DNA is TGTGCCAGCAGTTACCCTCCTCAGCGACCTAGCTCCTACGAGCAGTACTTC.

The chain links TRBV7-6 to TRBJ2-2, with TRBD1 as a possible D gene (6 bases). Germline CDR1 is SGHVS and CDR2 is FNYEAQ. V shed 4 bases and J shed 6 bases, with 18 bases lying between them. The CDR3 contains 16 residues. The CDR3 sequence is CASSYQTSGAAGELFF. The DNA of the CDR3 is TGTGCCAGCAGCTACCAAACCTCAGGGGCCGCCGGGGAGCTGTTTTTT.

This chain uses TRBV7-6 with TRBJ2-7; 10 bases line up with TRBD2. The CDR3 is 16 residues long. Germline-derived CDR1 and CDR2 are SGHVS and FNYEAQ. Losses at the gene ends were 1 base for V and 3 bases for J; bases not matched to a gene: 6. CDR3 residues: CASSLGAGGPNYEQYF. Here the CDR3 DNA reads TGTGCCAGCAGCTTAGGAGCGGGAGGGCCAAACTACGAGCAGTACTTC.

The rearrangement joins TRBV5-4 to TRBJ2-7; 13 bases line up with TRBD2. The J segment lost 6 bases and the V segment lost 4 bases, leaving 10 bases of the junction unmatched. This CDR3 region has 16 residues. Germline V CDR1 and CDR2: SGHNT, YYREEE (reference sequence). The CDR3 region has the DNA TGTGCCAGCAGCGGCGGGACTAGCGGGACTCGGGCCGAGCAGTACTTC. The encoded protein is CASSGGTSGTRAEQYF.

V usage is TRBV4-1 and J usage is TRBJ2-3; maybe TRBD2 (5 bases). This CDR3 comprises 16 residues. CDR1 and CDR2 (germline): MGHRA, YSYEKL. V lost 1 base and J lost 2, with 13 bases in between. As DNA, the CDR3 is TGCGCCAGCAGCCAAGCGCTCGGACTCAACACAGATACGCAGTATTTT. Translating gives CASSQALGLNTDTQYF.

This chain links TRBV18 with TRBJ2-7, with a tentative D call TRBD1 (5 bases). Trimming took 3 bases from V and 3 from J, leaving 15 bases between them. Per germline, CDR1 KGHSH and CDR2 LQKENI. The CDR3 is 15 residues long. This chain's CDR3 is CASSPSTGASYEQYF. CDR3 coding DNA: TGTGCCAGCTCACCTTCAACAGGAGCCAGCTACGAGCAGTACTTC.

The chain employs TRBV19 and TRBJ1-1; no definite D call. Germline assignment: CDR1 LNHDA and CDR2 SQIVND (reference sequence). The ends were cut back, 7 bases at V and 4 bases at J, with 16 bases in the middle. The CDR3 length is 14 residues. CDR3 region: CASTRDPSGTEAFF. In DNA, the CDR3 is TGTGCCAGTACCCGCGACCCCTCGGGCACTGAAGCTTTCTTT.

The chain is built from TRBV29-1 and TRBJ2-7; 12 nucleotides align to TRBD2. Germline assignment: CDR1 SQVTM and CDR2 ANQGSEA. J lost 5 bases, V lost 1 base, and 3 bases had no gene match. This CDR3 region has 14 residues. CDR3: CSVEAGLAGHEQYF. The CDR3 bases are TGCAGCGTTGAAGCCGGACTAGCGGGACACGAGCAGTACTTC.

The chain is built from TRBV5-1 and TRBJ2-1; D remains ambiguous. Germline assignment: CDR1 SGHRS and CDR2 YFSETQ. V lost 4 bases to trimming and J lost 0 bases, with 11 bases between them. CDR3 length: 15 amino acids. CDR3 residues: CASSPMVSSYNEQFF. In nucleotides, the CDR3 is TGCGCCAGCAGCCCTATGGTGAGCTCCTACAATGAGCAGTTCTTC.

Remarks on this clone: The junction shows a germline mismatch at one end, possibly a read error. The chain joins TRBV7-7 to TRBJ2-7, with TRBD1 matching over 8 bases. This CDR3 is built from 15 residues. The V gene's germline CDR1 is SSHAT and CDR2 FNYEAQ (reference sequence). The CDR3 DNA reads as TGTGCTAGCAGCCTCCGGACAGGGAGCTCCTACGAGCAGTACTTC. Translated, it gives CASSLRTGSSYEQYF. The full variable domain, in which reference TRBV7-7 and TRBJ2-7 provide the parts outside the CDR3, is GAGVSQSPRYKVTKRGQDVTLRCDPISSHATLYWYQQALGQGPEFLTYFNYEAQPDKSGLPSDRFSAERPEGSISTLTIQRTEQRDSAMYRCASSLRTGSSYEQYFGPGTRLTVT.

The chain combines TRBV24-1 with TRBJ1-1; no clear D. The CDR3 is made up of 14 amino acids. Trimming cost V 4 bases and J 1 base, with 9 bases left between them. Germline V lookup: CDR1 KGHDR, CDR2 SFDVKD. CDR3 protein: CATSEGGRNTEAFF. DNA of the CDR3: TGTGCCACCAGTGAAGGAGGCAGGAACACTGAAGCTTTCTTT.

V gene TRBV6-5 combines with J gene TRBJ1-2; TRBD1 matches at 7 bases. Germline CDR1 is MNHEY and CDR2 is SVGAGI. The CDR3 is made up of 15 amino acids. Unmatched junction bases numbered 8, after V lost 6 bases and J lost 1 base. The CDR3 reads CASRDRDWNNYGYTF. In nucleotides, the CDR3 is TGTGCCAGCAGAGACAGGGATTGGAATAACTATGGCTACACCTTC.

V is TRBV10-3 and J is TRBJ2-6; D is undetermined. V was pared by 4 bases and J by 0 bases, with 10 bases between. Germline CDR1 ENHRY, CDR2 SYGVKD. The CDR3 length is 16 residues. The CDR3 DNA reads as TGTGCCATCAGTGGCACTCCAACCTCTGGGGCCAACGTCCTGACTTTC. This codes for CAISGTPTSGANVLTF.

The J gene is TRBJ1-4, the V gene TRBV2; D possibly corresponds to TRBD1 (5 bases). Trimming cost V 4 bases and J 7 bases, with 10 bases left between them. Germline values: CDR1 SNHLY, CDR2 FYNNEI. The CDR3 length is 13 residues. DNA for the CDR3: TGTGCCAGCAGTGTTCAGGGAATTGAAAAACTGTTTTTT. It translates to CASSVQGIEKLFF.

The V call is TRBV11-2, the J call TRBJ1-1, with D unclear. The CDR3 runs to 14 residues. Germline V gene data show CDR1 as SGHAT and CDR2 as FQNNGV. V gave up 1 base and J gave up 2 bases, with 8 bases separating them. The CDR3 coding sequence is TGTGCCAGCAGCTTAGTACGGGTCAACACTGAAGCTTTCTTT. Translation gives CASSLVRVNTEAFF.

The J gene is TRBJ2-7, the V gene TRBV28, with 10 bases aligning to TRBD2. The CDR3 is made up of 15 amino acids. CDR1 and CDR2 (germline): MDHEN, SYDVKM. Germline trimming cut 8 bases from V and 1 base from J; bases unmatched to any gene: 8. The CDR3 is CASGIAGGRSYEQYF. CDR3 in DNA: TGTGCCAGCGGAATAGCGGGAGGAAGGTCCTACGAGCAGTACTTC.

This chain joins TRBV4-2 and TRBJ1-4; 7 bases are a match to TRBD1. CDR1 is LGHNA and CDR2 is YNFKEQ in the germline V gene. CDR3 size: 16 residues. The V gene end was trimmed by 0 bases and the J gene end by 5 bases; junction bases not matched to a gene: 6. CDR3 residues: CASSQDRDSGNEKLFF. The CDR3 DNA reads as TGTGCCAGCAGCCAAGATCGGGACAGTGGGAATGAAAAACTGTTTTTT.

The genes are TRBV18 and TRBJ1-5; D perhaps matches TRBD1 (5 bases). Germline V gives CDR1 KGHSH, CDR2 LQKENI. Trimming stripped 0 bases from V and 1 base from J, with 7 bases between. The CDR3 runs to 15 residues. CDR3 residues: CASSPPTASNQPQHF. The CDR3 DNA sequence: TGTGCCAGCTCACCACCGACAGCGAGCAATCAGCCCCAGCATTTT. Full variable domain (outside the CDR3, taken from reference TRBV18 and TRBJ1-5): NAGVMQNPRHLVRRRGQEARLRCSPMKGHSHVYWYRQLPEEGLKFMVYLQKENIIDESGMPKERFSAEFPKEGPSILRIQQVVRGDSAAYFCASSPPTASNQPQHFGDGTRLSIL.